This is a list of T cell receptor beta chains from one sample in a study of identical twins' blood T cells. TCRdb recomputed calls from the 5' RACE reads with MiXCR, one row per CDR3 protein. The table includes around 380,000 distinct CDR3 sequences, more than 25% detected once. The specimen was PBMCs. The source is a woman aged 18 to 50 in good health. The CDR3 runs from the conserved cysteine through the conserved F or W. Each record gives: J gene, V gene, CDR3 protein.

J gene: TRBJ2-2
V gene: TRBV2
CDR3 protein: CASRVYSPSGNTGELFF

J gene: TRBJ1-2
V gene: TRBV25-1
CDR3 protein: CASSAGQGGGYTF

J gene: TRBJ1-5
V gene: TRBV6-1
CDR3 protein: CASRGTGPQPQHF

J gene: TRBJ2-7
V gene: TRBV20-1
CDR3 protein: CSARVIRTGDYEQYF

J gene: TRBJ2-1
V gene: TRBV6-2/TRBV6-3
CDR3 protein: CASSYSISGPQGNEQFF

J gene: TRBJ2-3
V gene: TRBV9
CDR3 protein: CASSVGGGAWADTQYF

J gene: TRBJ1-1
V gene: TRBV19
CDR3 protein: CASSMVQLAGCFF

J gene: TRBJ2-1
V gene: TRBV24-1
CDR3 protein: CATSDWTSGRNEQFF

J gene: TRBJ1-5
V gene: TRBV4-3
CDR3 protein: CASSPREGNQPQHF

J gene: TRBJ1-3
V gene: TRBV6-1
CDR3 protein: CASSVDSGNTIYF

J gene: TRBJ1-5
V gene: TRBV20-1
CDR3 protein: CSAKSTGGQPQHF

J gene: TRBJ1-1
V gene: TRBV28
CDR3 protein: CASSLGQKGTEAFF

J gene: TRBJ1-4
V gene: TRBV13
CDR3 protein: CASSSGASNEKLFF

J gene: TRBJ2-1
V gene: TRBV13
CDR3 protein: CASSSWGKTYNEQFF

J gene: TRBJ2-2
V gene: TRBV6-1
CDR3 protein: CASRGRVLNTGELFF

J gene: TRBJ1-2
V gene: TRBV20-1
CDR3 protein: CSARAGEGYTF

J gene: TRBJ1-4
V gene: TRBV20-1
CDR3 protein: CSATGTGTNKVFF

J gene: TRBJ2-3
V gene: TRBV6-5
CDR3 protein: CASSYPRGGPDTQYF

J gene: TRBJ2-1
V gene: TRBV20-1
CDR3 protein: CSGSWQVNEQFF

J gene: TRBJ1-1
V gene: TRBV9
CDR3 protein: CASSVVPNTEAFF

J gene: TRBJ1-1
V gene: TRBV5-1
CDR3 protein: CASNRGTMNTEAFF

J gene: TRBJ2-5
V gene: TRBV19
CDR3 protein: CASSTGGVIGETQYF